One and the same sample provided the 18 T cell receptor beta chains below, sequenced in a study of CD8 T cells in Susac syndrome. Reverse transcription used about 0.45 to 1 ug RNA and random hexamers. TCRdb re-analysed the immunoSEQ multiplex PCR reads in MiXCR, keeping a single row per CDR3 protein. The table includes around 280,000 distinct CDR3 sequences, approximately 90% detected once. Material: CD4+ T cells from PBMCs. These receptors came from a human donor with multiple sclerosis.

The rearrangement uses TRBV24-1 and TRBJ2-1, with D hard to call. Between the trimmed V and J ends, which lost 1 base and 0 bases, there was a span of 9 bases. Germline V lookup: CDR1 KGHDR, CDR2 SFDVKD. The CDR3 loop spans 16 amino acids. The CDR3 DNA is TGTGCCACCAGTGATTTAGGACGAAGCTCCTACAATGAGCAGTTCTTC. Residues: CATSDLGRSSYNEQFF.

This chain links TRBV12-3 or TRBV12-4 with TRBJ1-2; no reliable D call. The CDR3 covers 12 residues. Trimming took 5 bases from V and 6 from J, leaving 10 bases between them. This chain's CDR3 is CASSRLGDGYTF. The CDR3 DNA reads TGTGCCAGCAGTCGACTGGGAGATGGCTACACCTTC.

The chain couples TRBV7-2 to TRBJ2-5, with 12 bases identical to TRBD2. Germline V gene sequence: CDR1 SGHTA, CDR2 FQGNSA. The CDR3 has 15 residues. V was clipped by 8 bases and J by 5 bases; unmatched bases: 9. CDR3 in DNA: TGTGCCAGCTCGCGGACTAGCGGGAATCAGGAGACCCAGTACTTC. Its translation is CASSRTSGNQETQYF.

This chain links TRBV7-9 with TRBJ1-2; TRBD1 might be the D (5 bases). The CDR3 runs to 19 residues. Per the germline V gene, CDR1 is SEHNR and CDR2 is FQNEAQ (reference sequence). With 4 bases removed from V and 1 base from J, the gap between germline ends came to 25 bases. CDR3 bases: TGTGCCAGCAGCTCAACCCGGGGGGGGTCCTTGGTGGTTAACTATGGCTACACCTTC. Protein product: CASSSTRGGSLVVNYGYTF.

This CDR3 is CATQGSGGRTQYF. The CDR3 DNA sequence: TGTGCCACCCAGGGATCGGGGGGTCGTACGCAGTATTTT. The chain combines TRBV24-1 with TRBJ2-3; 7 bases fit TRBD2. V trimming: 9 bases; J trimming: 8 bases; junction bases outside the gene matches: 10. From germline, CDR1 is KGHDR and CDR2 SFDVKD. The CDR3 totals 13 residues.

The chain carries TRBV7-9 and TRBJ2-1; 11 bases are a match to TRBD2. Per germline, CDR1 SEHNR and CDR2 FQNEAQ (reference sequence). There are 15 residues in the CDR3. Trimming took 5 bases from V and 8 from J; bases not matched to a gene: 8. The CDR3: CASSLTSGRGHEQFF. The CDR3 DNA is TGTGCCAGCAGCCTTACTAGCGGGAGAGGCCATGAGCAGTTCTTC.

This chain links TRBV12-3 or TRBV12-4 with TRBJ2-2; D tentatively fits TRBD1 or TRBD2 (5 bases each). This CDR3 comprises 15 residues. Trimming pared 3 bases from V and 6 bases from J, leaving 14 bases between. The CDR3 coding sequence is TGTGCCAGCAGTTTCCTTTGGGACGTTCCCGGGGAGCTGTTTTTT. This sequence encodes CASSFLWDVPGELFF.

This sequence joins TRBV24-1 and TRBJ2-7, with 9 bases matching TRBD1. After removal of 12 bases from V and 6 bases from J, the junction contained 17 bases not matched to a gene. The CDR3 is 15 residues long. Germline V gene lookup returns CDR1 KGHDR and CDR2 SFDVKD. The CDR3: CAATKSGTGLVEQYF. CDR3 nucleotides: TGTGCCGCCACCAAATCCGGGACAGGGTTAGTCGAGCAGTACTTC.

The chain joins TRBV5-4 to TRBJ2-1; 10 bases match TRBD2. CDR1 and CDR2 (germline): SGHNT, YYREEE (reference sequence). This CDR3 contains 16 residues. V trimming: 4 bases; J trimming: 4 bases; junction bases outside the gene matches: 8. CDR3 loop: CASSLGISGRYNEQFF. Written as DNA, the CDR3 is TGTGCCAGCAGCCTGGGTATTAGCGGGAGGTACAATGAGCAGTTCTTC.

The V gene is TRBV12-3 or TRBV12-4, the J gene TRBJ2-1; 7 positions match TRBD2. The CDR3 is 15 residues long. V lost 8 bases and J lost 2; bases outside the gene matches: 9. The CDR3 nucleotides read TGTGCCAGCGGAACCGCGGGAGTGGCCTACAATGAGCAGTTCTTC. Translating it yields CASGTAGVAYNEQFF.

The rearrangement links TRBV30 to TRBJ1-1, with D perhaps matching TRBD1 (5 bases). Germline V gene sequence: CDR1 GTSNPN, CDR2 SVGIG (reference sequence). CDR3 length: 13 amino acids. Trimming stripped 6 bases from V and 5 bases from J, with 16 bases between. For the CDR3, the DNA is TGTGCCTGCAACAGCGCCCGGGGGACTGAAGCTTTCTTT. Protein: CACNSARGTEAFF. Full variable domain (rest looked up from reference TRBV30 and TRBJ1-1): SQTIHQWPATLVQPVGSPLSLECTVEGTSNPNLYWYRQAAGRGLQLLFYSVGIGQISSEVPQNLSASRPQDRQFILSSKKLLLSDSGFYLCACNSARGTEAFFGQGTRLTVV.

This clonotype was counted a single time. The V call is TRBV12-3 or TRBV12-4, the J call TRBJ2-5; TRBD1 is a possible D gene (6 bases). Trimming removed 6 bases from V and 6 bases from J, with 14 bases in between. The CDR3 loop spans 13 amino acids. CDR3 residues: CASSQDSRKTQYF. Here the CDR3 DNA reads TGTGCCAGCAGCCAGGACAGTAGGAAGACCCAGTACTTC.

This rearrangement joins TRBV9 to TRBJ1-5, with D hard to call. Trimming shortened V by 2 bases and J by 4 bases, and 10 bases separated the two germline ends. The CDR3 covers 14 residues. Looked up from germline, CDR1 is SGDLS and CDR2 is YYNGEE. The CDR3 loop reads CASSVNAGNQPQHF. DNA of the CDR3: TGTGCCAGCAGCGTGAACGCGGGAAATCAGCCCCAGCATTTT.

This rearrangement joins TRBV9 to TRBJ1-6, with 7 bases aligning to TRBD1. From germline, CDR1 is SGDLS and CDR2 YYNGEE. The CDR3 runs 15 residues. Trimming removed 0 bases from V and 7 bases from J; junction bases left unmatched: 4. The CDR3 DNA follows: TGTGCCAGCAGCGTAGTAGGGACAGCCAATTCACCCCTCCACTTT. It yields the protein CASSVVGTANSPLHF.

This clonotype was seen a single time. The chain employs TRBV20-1 and TRBJ2-3; the match to TRBD2 covers 8 bases. CDR3 length equals 16 residues. V lost 0 bases and J lost 6; bases outside the gene matches: 11. The V gene's germline CDR1 is DFQATT and CDR2 SNEGSKA (reference sequence). As DNA, the CDR3 is TGCAGTGCTAGAGATTCGGGGGGGGTCATAGGGGATACGCAGTATTTT. The encoded protein is CSARDSGGVIGDTQYF.

The J gene is TRBJ2-1, the V gene TRBV5-4, with 8 positions matching TRBD2. This CDR3 has 15 amino acids. Germline CDR1 SGHNT, CDR2 YYREEE (reference sequence). The V segment lost 0 bases and the J segment 8 bases; nucleotides outside the gene matches: 7. Written as DNA, the CDR3 is TGTGCCAGCAGCTTGGATAGCGGGGTTCGGGATGAGCAGTTCTTC. Its translation: CASSLDSGVRDEQFF.

The rearrangement joins TRBV20-1 to TRBJ1-6; D is unclear. The V end lost 5 bases, the J end lost 7 bases, and 18 bases lay between the germline ends. The CDR3 has 15 residues. Germline V gene lookup returns CDR1 DFQATT and CDR2 SNEGSKA (reference sequence). CDR3 DNA sequence: TGCAGTGCTTCACCTCCCGGACTTTCGAATTCACCCCTCCACTTT. It codes for CSASPPGLSNSPLHF.

This CDR3 is CSAGTSGTQETQYF. DNA for the CDR3: TGCAGTGCTGGGACTAGCGGGACTCAAGAGACCCAGTACTTC. V and J are TRBV20-1 and TRBJ2-5; the match to TRBD2 covers 13 bases. Germline loops: CDR1 DFQATT, CDR2 SNEGSKA (reference sequence). This CDR3 is 14 amino acids long. With V trimmed by 5 bases and J by 2 bases, 2 bases remained unmatched.